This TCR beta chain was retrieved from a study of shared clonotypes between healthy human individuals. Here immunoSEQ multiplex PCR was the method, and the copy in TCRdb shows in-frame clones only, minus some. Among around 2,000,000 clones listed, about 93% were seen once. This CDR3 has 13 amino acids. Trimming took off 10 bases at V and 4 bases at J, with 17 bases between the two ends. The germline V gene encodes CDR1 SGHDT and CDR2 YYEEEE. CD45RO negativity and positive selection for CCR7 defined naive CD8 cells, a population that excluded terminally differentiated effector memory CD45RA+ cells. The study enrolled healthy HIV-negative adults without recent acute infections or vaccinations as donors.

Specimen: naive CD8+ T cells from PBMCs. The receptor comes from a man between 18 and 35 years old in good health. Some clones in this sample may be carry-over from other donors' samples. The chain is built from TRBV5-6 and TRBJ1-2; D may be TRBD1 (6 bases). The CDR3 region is CASNGRGSYGYTF. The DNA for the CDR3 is TGTGCCTCGAACGGCAGGGGCAGCTATGGCTACACCTTC.